This T cell receptor (beta chain) was observed in a study of blood T cell repertoires in COVID-19. In the original analysis: By means of reference gene primer amplification, nucleated cell counts were estimated. Sequenced by immunoSEQ multiplex PCR; TCRdb stores in-frame clones only, minus some. That table furnishes V, J and clone size, whereas the DNA furnished D and trimming. The table includes about 230,000 clones, around 88% detected once. Across about 22 US areas, participants ranged in age from about 18 to 90 years. Assignment of participants to cohorts was predicated upon participant-reported clinical history. V lost 2 bases and J lost 1, with 5 bases in between. CDR3 size: 13 residues. The germline V gene encodes CDR1 LGHNA and CDR2 YSLEER.

This chain uses TRBV4-3 with TRBJ1-2; D ambiguous. Sample: PBMCs or T cells enriched from blood (not recorded which). The source is a woman aged 35 to 49 with acute COVID-19. The CDR3 protein is CASSQRVNYGYTF. In DNA form, the CDR3 reads TGCGCCAGCAGCCAACGGGTTAACTATGGCTACACCTTC.